This TCR beta chain was identified during a study of vaccination and CD4 T cells after COVID-19. Sequenced with the Oncomine TCR Beta short-read assay was DNA taken from cultured CD4+ T cells. TCRdb passed the PCR reads through MiXCR, listing each CDR3 protein once. The sample contains 10,000 to 15,000 distinct CDR3 sequences, about 74% of which appear only once. The CDR3 runs 13 residues. Trimming pared 0 bases from V and 6 bases from J, leaving 9 bases between. Germline V gene sequence: CDR1 MNHEY, CDR2 SVGAGI. In the case of this clonotype: Its matching antigen is unknown.

Treatment reported: roughly 10-day PBMC culture with coronavirus spike peptide pools or control peptides (ViraFEST assay). This receptor was identified in a human donor who received a COVID-19 vaccine. This specimen consisted of CD4+ T cells from blood, cultured in vitro, obtained after SARS-CoV-2 vaccination. The V gene is TRBV6-5, the J gene TRBJ2-7, with unresolved D. The DNA for the CDR3 is TGTGCCAGCAGTTACTCGAGAACAACCGAGCAGTACTTC. Protein sequence: CASSYSRTTEQYF.